This TCR beta chain was profiled in a study of T-cell memory formation after mild COVID-19. Study background: The two donors had largely donor-specific TCR clusters.

Each CDR3 protein gets one entry after TCRdb re-called the 5' RACE reads with MiXCR. Among roughly 86,000 distinct CDR3 sequences, roughly an eighth were seen once, and the ten largest hold about a quarter. The CDR3 covers 20 residues. Germline V CDR1 and CDR2: SEHNR, FQNEAQ (reference sequence). Trimming shortened V by 3 bases and J by 0 bases, and 25 bases separated the two germline ends. Findings and limits, study-wide: The study found contracting CD4+ clones mainly in CM and EM and contracting CD8+ clones in EMRA. Clones shrinking from day 15 to 85 showed even CD4/CD8 mixes; later expanders tilted CD4+.

A few counts support this clonotype. No antigen is known for it. The clonotype originates from an adult woman who had mild COVID-19 (a few samples of this study predate the infection). Cell type and time point are not known. The chain carries TRBV7-9 and TRBJ2-3; possibly TRBD2 for D (5 bases). Sequencing was done on a sample of PBMCs or a T cell subset sorted from them (not recorded which). In DNA form, the CDR3 reads TGTGCCAGCAGCTTCTCTATGGAGGTTCGGCGCCCGCCTAGCACAGATACGCAGTATTTT. This codes for CASSFSMEVRRPPSTDTQYF.